These 11 T cell receptor beta chains originate from one sample sequenced in a study of T cell responses to AZD1222 COVID-19 vaccine. Produced via immunoSEQ multiplex PCR; TCRdb's table is partial and in-frame only. The sample holds tens of thousands of clones, approximately 84% seen once. The sample was peripheral blood, taken on day 0 of AZD1222 vaccination. The origin of the receptors is an adult in good health.

The gene calls are TRBV19 and TRBJ1-1, with a tentative D call TRBD1 (5 bases). Germline-derived CDR1 and CDR2 are LNHDA and SQIVND (reference sequence). V lost 4 bases and J 3 bases, leaving 9 bases between the germline ends. This CDR3 spans 13 amino acids. The CDR3 loop is CASSTRGDTEAFF. In DNA, the CDR3 is TGTGCCAGTAGTACCCGGGGGGACACTGAAGCTTTCTTT.

A single count supports this clone. The chain combines TRBV5-5 with TRBJ1-2, with TRBD1 as a possible D gene (5 bases). Trimming took 5 bases from V and 0 from J, leaving 11 bases between them. The V gene's germline CDR1 is SGHKS and CDR2 YYEKEE (reference sequence). CDR3 length equals 14 residues. The CDR3 DNA reads TGTGCCAGCAGGGGGACGGAAGCTAACTATGGCTACACCTTC. It translates to CASRGTEANYGYTF. Supplemented by reference TRBV5-5 and TRBJ1-2, the full variable domain reads DAGVTQSPTHLIKTRGQQVTLRCSPISGHKSVSWYQQVLGQGPQFIFQYYEKEERGRGNFPDRFSARQFPNYSSELNVNALLLGDSALYLCASRGTEANYGYTFGSGTRLTVV.

The chain links TRBV4-1 to TRBJ2-7; weak D call: TRBD1 (6 bases). Germline CDR1 is MGHRA and CDR2 is YSYEKL. Trimming took 1 base from V and 3 from J, leaving 13 bases between them. The CDR3 has 15 residues. This CDR3 reads CASSQVRQVGYEQYF. The CDR3 bases are TGCGCCAGCAGCCAAGTCCGACAGGTGGGCTACGAGCAGTACTTC.

CDR3 sequence reads: CASSLSPGLAGDYEQFF. Here the CDR3 DNA reads TGTGCCAGCAGCTTATCCCCGGGACTAGCGGGAGATTATGAGCAGTTCTTC. J is TRBJ2-1 and V is TRBV5-6; 14 bases align to TRBD2. Germline CDR1 and CDR2: SGHDT and YYEEEE. The CDR3 totals 17 residues. Trimming at V came to 2 bases and at J to 8 bases, leaving 9 bases not matched to a gene.

The chain has TRBV19 and TRBJ2-5; TRBD1 matches 7 bases. With 4 bases clipped from V and 2 bases from J, the junction kept 4 bases outside the gene matches. CDR1 LNHDA and CDR2 SQIVND come from the germline V gene (reference sequence). CDR3 length: 14 residues. In DNA, the CDR3 is TGTGCCAGTAGTAAGCTGGGACAGCAAGAGACCCAGTACTTC. This encodes CASSKLGQQETQYF.

V is TRBV7-2 and J is TRBJ2-1; TRBD2 agrees at 7 bases. V trimming: 1 base; J trimming: 4 bases; junction bases outside the gene matches: 7. The CDR3 has 16 amino acids. Germline V gives CDR1 SGHTA, CDR2 FQGNSA. The CDR3 is CASSLGGGSPYNEQFF. DNA for the CDR3: TGTGCCAGCAGCTTAGGGGGCGGGAGCCCTTACAATGAGCAGTTCTTC.

This chain connects TRBV3-1 (or the pseudogene TRBV3-2) to TRBJ2-3; 10 nucleotides line up with TRBD1. The ends lost 3 bases at V and 4 bases at J; junction bases unmatched: 10. CDR3 length: 17 residues. The germline CDR1 and CDR2 sequences are LGHDT and YNNKEL (reference sequence). The CDR3, as DNA: TGTGCCAGCAGCCAGAAGCCCGGGACAGGGGTTCCAGATACGCAGTATTTT. This codes for CASSQKPGTGVPDTQYF.

The genes are TRBV6-5 and TRBJ1-4, with D perhaps TRBD1 (6 bases). V lost 0 bases to trimming and J lost 6 bases, with 11 bases between them. The CDR3 runs to 15 residues. Germline-derived CDR1 and CDR2 are MNHEY and SVGAGI. The CDR3 DNA follows: TGTGCCAGCAGTTACTCCGGGACAAGCCATGAAAAACTGTTTTTT. Amino acid sequence: CASSYSGTSHEKLFF.

The chain carries TRBV11-3 and TRBJ2-7; D possibly corresponds to TRBD2 (5 bases). The CDR3 sequence is 13 residues long. CDR1 SGHNT and CDR2 YENEEA come from the germline V gene. Between the trimmed V and J ends, which lost 5 bases and 4 bases, there was a span of 12 bases. CDR3 region: CASSPVGGYEQYF. The CDR3 DNA is TGTGCCAGCAGCCCGGTCGGCGGGTACGAGCAGTACTTC.

The chain's CDR3 is CASSDRTSGSFNEQFF. The DNA for the CDR3 is TGTGCCAGCAGTGACAGGACTAGCGGGAGTTTCAATGAGCAGTTCTTC. This rearrangement joins TRBV6-4 to TRBJ2-1; 13 positions match TRBD2. The V segment lost 2 bases and the J segment 6 bases; nucleotides outside the gene matches: 4. The CDR3 is made up of 16 amino acids. Germline V gene sequence: CDR1 MRHNA, CDR2 SNTAGT.

The chain employs TRBV3-1 (or the pseudogene TRBV3-2) and TRBJ2-5; D remains unclear. CDR3 size: 15 residues. The V gene lost 0 bases and the J gene lost 2 bases, with 10 bases spanning the gap. Germline V gene lookup returns CDR1 LGHDT and CDR2 YNNKEL (reference sequence). The DNA of the CDR3 is TGTGCCAGCAGCCAAGATTTAGCATTACAAGAGACCCAGTACTTC. It is translated as CASSQDLALQETQYF.